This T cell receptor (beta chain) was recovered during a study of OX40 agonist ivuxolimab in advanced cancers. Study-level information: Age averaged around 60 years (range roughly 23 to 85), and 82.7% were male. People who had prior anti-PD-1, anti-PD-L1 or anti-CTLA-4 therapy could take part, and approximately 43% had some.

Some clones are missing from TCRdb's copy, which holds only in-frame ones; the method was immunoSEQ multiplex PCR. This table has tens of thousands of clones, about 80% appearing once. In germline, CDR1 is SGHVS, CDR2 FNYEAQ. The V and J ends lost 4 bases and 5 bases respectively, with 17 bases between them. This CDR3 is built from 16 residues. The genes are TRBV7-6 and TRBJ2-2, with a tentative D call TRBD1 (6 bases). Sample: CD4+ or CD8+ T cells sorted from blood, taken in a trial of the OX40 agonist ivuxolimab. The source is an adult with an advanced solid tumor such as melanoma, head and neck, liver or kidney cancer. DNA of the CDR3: TGTGCCAGCAGCTCCTATAGTAGCAGGGGTACCGGGGAGCTGTTTTTT. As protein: CASSSYSSRGTGELFF.